The present T cell receptor (beta chain) was sequenced within a study of CD8 T cells in Susac syndrome (dated by TCRdb to between 2017 and 2020). The study in broad terms: Whether CD8+ T cell activation and differentiation in Susac syndrome was antigen driven was tested using repertoire sequencing. Clonality of the CD8+ T cell repertoire was compared between eleven to twelve healthy donors, approximately 14 Susac syndrome patients and roughly 16 multiple sclerosis patients.

Results and caveats for the whole study, not just this receptor: The number of individuals in the TCR sequencing and HLA analysis was recognized as being relatively small.

A note on this clonotype: Its antigen is still unknown. Base qualities are not recorded, but no much larger clone differs from it by a single base.

High-throughput TCR beta sequencing profiled peripheral blood CD8+ and CD4+ T cells from healthy donors, Susac syndrome patients and multiple sclerosis patients. Multiple sclerosis controls were treatment-naive patients with stable or active relapsing-remitting disease fulfilling revised McDonald criteria. Bulk CD8+ and CD4+ T cells were purified magnetically by negative isolation, whereas CD8+ TEMRA cells were enriched by FACS. Blood was drawn into EDTA tubes, processed within 24 hours, and PBMCs were isolated by density gradient centrifugation. PBMCs intended for TCR sequencing were frozen in liquid nitrogen and were later thawed in a 37 degrees C water bath. Purity of sorted or isolated CD4+, CD8+ and CD8+ TEMRA cells was at least 90%. CDR1 and CDR2 were assigned from the germline V gene as SGHAT and FQNNGV. CDR3 length: 15 amino acids, cysteine to phenylalanine. Only the CDR3 region is kept as DNA, spanning 45 bases read in frame from base 1. Clipping removes 0 bases from V and 4 bases from J, with 4 as the unmatched junction base count.

RNA was extracted using the RNeasy kit, and about 0.5 to 1 ug of the RNA was reverse transcribed with random hexamers. TCR beta CDR3 regions were amplified with the immunoSEQ multiplex PCR assay covering 54 Vbeta and 13 Jbeta segments. PCR amplification bias was corrected by using a synthetic template baseline for primer optimization and computational correction. Regarding the original processing steps: Only productive sequences were kept, with reads annotated to V, D and J genes according to IMGT and analyzed in immunoSEQ Analyzer. Clonality was computed as one minus Shannon entropy normalized by log2 of the number of productive unique sequences. For each patient and control, public and private clones were evaluated among the 100 most prevalent clones. Clones were defined as Susac-specific if absent from the healthy and MS cohorts, from approximately 1,100 published viral clones and from other ImmuneACCESS disease sequences. TCRdb reworked the public reads: Q25 trimming with fastp, MiXCR clone assembly, productive beta chains retained. Every distinct CDR3 protein forms one entry, paired with its most common genes and DNA. TCRdb, not the authors, supplied the V and J calls. Across this sample there are some 300,000 distinct CDR3 sequences, with roughly 85% seen only once. 0.21% of the sample belongs to the ten largest clones.

This sequence was found in a human donor with multiple sclerosis. The V and J genes are TRBV11-2 and TRBJ1-1; TRBD1 matches 8 bases in the middle. Input material: CD8+ T cells from PBMCs. The encoded CDR3 is CASSLDGTGGTEAFF. The DNA reads as follows: TGTGCCAGCAGCTTAGACGGGACAGGTGGCACTGAAGCTTTCTTT.